The clone carrying this T cell receptor (beta chain) appeared a few times. Its antigen is not identified. TCRdb called the RT-PCR reads again in MiXCR, with one record for every CDR3 protein. The repertoire holds some 500,000 distinct CDR3 sequences, with approximately 16% as singletons. This CDR3 contains 16 residues. CDR1 is MNHEY and CDR2 is SVGAGI in the germline V gene. V was cut by 1 base and J by 2 bases, with 13 bases left in between. The source of the sample is a study of response to subunit inactivated influenza vaccine. Study outcomes and limitations: Each seasonal influenza vaccination recruits few new T cells, the authors suggested.

This receptor was taken from a man between 50 and 70 years old who received an inactivated influenza vaccine. Here the sequenced sample was CD4+ T cells sorted from PBMCs, taken approximately 25 months after vaccination. The chain couples TRBV6-5 to TRBJ2-3; D remains ambiguous. CDR3 residues: CASSYFGDLTTDTQYF. The CDR3 bases are TGTGCCAGCAGTTACTTTGGCGACCTTACCACAGATACGCAGTATTTT.